A selection of T cell receptor beta chains follows, all from one sample in a study of cytomegalovirus exposure and HLA in healthy donors. Measured with immunoSEQ multiplex PCR; TCRdb has only the in-frame clones, and not every one. The sample contains about 160,000 clones, roughly 89% of which appear only once. Specimen: PBMCs. All receptors come from a woman between 18 and 30 years old in good health and CMV-seropositive. CDR3s include the opening cysteine and the closing phenylalanine or tryptophan. The D gene is left open where the match is weak. Rows give clone size only sometimes, using once, few, many, or a class for an expanded clone.

j_call v_call clone_size d_call cdr3_nt cdr3_aa
TRBJ2-2 TRBV27 NA TRBD2 TGTGCCAGCAGCGTTAGCGGGGGGTACACCGGGGAGCTGTTTTTT CASSVSGGYTGELFF
TRBJ1-2 TRBV25-1 few NA TGTGCCAGCTGCTGTGACAGTGACTATGGCTACACCTTC CASCCDSDYGYTF
TRBJ2-1 TRBV7-2 NA TRBD2 TGTGCCAGCAGCTTCACTAGCGGGACCTACAATGAGCAGTTCTTC CASSFTSGTYNEQFF
TRBJ2-7 TRBV7-9 NA TRBD2 TGTGCCAGCAGCTTGGGGACTAGCGGGGGATACGAGCAGTACTTC CASSLGTSGGYEQYF
TRBJ2-7 TRBV6-1 NA TRBD2 TGTGCCAGCAGTGAACGAATTAGCGGGAGCCACTTAGGAGAGCAGTACTTC CASSERISGSHLGEQYF
TRBJ2-7 TRBV18 once NA TGTGCCAGCTCACCCTCGCTAGATTCTACGAGGCAGTACTTC CASSPSLDSTRQYF
TRBJ1-4 TRBV2 NA TRBD1 TGTGCCAGCCAAAAACTGACAGGGACTAATGAAAAACTGTTTTTT CASQKLTGTNEKLFF
TRBJ2-7 TRBV7-2 NA TRBD2 TGTGCCAGCAGCTTGACTAGCGGGATACCCGGGCACGAGCAGTACTTC CASSLTSGIPGHEQYF
TRBJ2-3 TRBV4-2 NA NA TGTGCCAGCAGCCAAGTAACAGATACGCAGTATTTT CASSQVTDTQYF
TRBJ2-3 TRBV15 NA TRBD2 TGTGCCACCAGCTCTAGCGGGAGGAGCGATACGCAGTATTTT CATSSSGRSDTQYF
TRBJ2-7 TRBV7-2 NA TRBD2 TGTGCCAGCAGCTTGGGACTAGCGGGAGTTCGCGAGCAGTACTTC CASSLGLAGVREQYF
TRBJ1-4 TRBV2 once TRBD1 TGTGCCAGTGGAAGGACAGGGTCTAATGAAAAACTGTTTTTT CASGRTGSNEKLFF
TRBJ1-1 TRBV10-1 once NA TGCGCCAGCAGTGAGGGGGCTCACACTGAAGCTTTCTTT CASSEGAHTEAFF
TRBJ2-7 TRBV5-1 NA TRBD2 TGCGCCAGCAGCCCCGAGGCGGGGGGCCTTTCGAACGAGCAGTACTTC CASSPEAGGLSNEQYF
TRBJ2-3 TRBV7-2 NA NA TGTGCCAGCAGCTTTGGGACCGGGAGCAATACGCAGTATTTT CASSFGTGSNTQYF
TRBJ2-7 TRBV9 NA TRBD2 TGTGCCAGCAGCCAGTCCGGGACTAGCTTGCCCTACGAGCAGTACTTC CASSQSGTSLPYEQYF
TRBJ1-5 TRBV27 NA TRBD1 TGTGCCAGCAGCCGGGACAGGGCTAGCAATCAGCCCCAGCATTTT CASSRDRASNQPQHF
TRBJ2-2 TRBV6-5 NA TRBD1 TGTGCCAGCAGTTACGATGGACAGGGGAGCGGGGAGCTGTTTTTT CASSYDGQGSGELFF
TRBJ1-4 TRBV2 NA TRBD1 TGTGCCAGCAGTTTTCCCGGGACAGGGGGCTCGACTAATGAAAAACTGTTTTTT CASSFPGTGGSTNEKLFF
TRBJ2-5 TRBV5-1 NA NA TGCGCCAGCAGCTTGGCGGGACAACCGGGCGAGACCCAGTACTTC CASSLAGQPGETQYF
TRBJ1-4 TRBV5-1 NA NA TGCGCCAGCAGCTTGGACCCAGATGCAACTAATGAAAAACTGTTTTTT CASSLDPDATNEKLFF
TRBJ1-2 TRBV5-1 NA TRBD1 TGCGCCAGCAGCGCCGGGACAGGGGTTGGCTACACCTTC CASSAGTGVGYTF
TRBJ1-5 TRBV27 NA NA TGTGCCAGCAGTTTTTCCCGTGGAGCGCCCCAGCATTTT CASSFSRGAPQHF
TRBJ2-3 TRBV4-1 NA TRBD2 TGCGCCAGCAGCCACCCAACCGGACTAGCGGGAGAAGATACGCAGTATTTT CASSHPTGLAGEDTQYF
TRBJ1-6 TRBV6-5 NA TRBD1 TGTGCCAGCACCAGGGACAGCCTGAATTCACCCCTCCACTTT CASTRDSLNSPLHF
TRBJ2-2 TRBV5-4 NA TRBD2 TGTGCCAGCAGCCGAAGGACGGGAGGAGACACCGGGGAGCTGTTTTTT CASSRRTGGDTGELFF
TRBJ1-3 TRBV18 NA NA TGTGCCAGCTCACCAACCCTAAGAGACACCATATATTTT CASSPTLRDTIYF
TRBJ1-1 TRBV9 NA NA TGTGCCAGCGAAGGTGGGGGGGCAGGTACTGAAGCTTTCTTT CASEGGGAGTEAFF
TRBJ2-3 TRBV5-1 NA NA TGCGCCAGCAGCTTGGGGCCTAGCACAGATACGCAGTATTTT CASSLGPSTDTQYF
TRBJ1-2 TRBV7-2 once NA TGTGCCAGCAGCTTAGTACTGGGGGGAGGGTATGGCTACACCTTC CASSLVLGGGYGYTF
TRBJ2-1 TRBV7-8 NA NA TGTGCCAGCAGCTTGGTGGAGAATGAGCAGTTCTTC CASSLVENEQFF
TRBJ2-6 TRBV7-7 once NA TGTGCTAGCAGCTTAGGCGGGGCGGGGGCCAACGTCCTGACTTTC CASSLGGAGANVLTF
TRBJ1-1 TRBV7-9 NA NA TGTGCCAGCAGCTTGGGCCACGGAGGGAACACTGAAGCTTTCTTT CASSLGHGGNTEAFF
TRBJ1-5 TRBV5-3 NA NA TGTGCCAGAAGCCCCGAGTCCCGTGTAGGAGAAATGGGGCAGCGTAGCAATCAGCCCCAGCATTTT CARSPESRVGEMGQRSNQPQHF
TRBJ2-3 TRBV14 NA TRBD2 TGTGCCAGCAGCGTGGGACTAGCGGGACTGTACGCAATCACAGATACGCAGTATTTT CASSVGLAGLYAITDTQYF
TRBJ1-2 TRBV6-5 NA TRBD1 TGTGCCAGCAGTTCCCGGACAGGGAACTATGGCTACACCTTC CASSSRTGNYGYTF